In its sample, the clone carrying this T cell receptor (beta chain) was seen a few times. The data were taken from a study of OX40 agonist ivuxolimab in advanced cancers. This CDR3 contains 15 residues. Germline V CDR1 and CDR2: SGHTA, FQGTGA. With 8 bases removed from V and 1 base from J, the gap between germline ends came to 15 bases. Profiling relied on immunoSEQ multiplex PCR, and the TCRdb table lists in-frame clones only, not all of them. In the table there are fewer than 100,000 clones, about 86% of which are singletons. The material sequenced was CD4+ or CD8+ T cells sorted from blood, taken in a trial of the OX40 agonist ivuxolimab. The rearrangement links TRBV7-3 to TRBJ1-3; D remains ambiguous. The clonotype was recovered from an adult with an advanced solid tumor such as melanoma, head and neck, liver or kidney cancer. The CDR3, as DNA: TGTGCCAGCGTCGAGGACGGATTTTCTGGAAACACCATATATTTT. This codes for CASVEDGFSGNTIYF.